These 19 T cell receptor beta chains were sequenced from one sample in a study of control samples from healthy donors and cancer patients. This table comes from immunoSEQ multiplex PCR, and its TCRdb copy is limited to in-frame clones, with some not included. The profile shows fewer than 90,000 clones, over 85% of them singletons. The sequencing sample was made of PBMCs. The source of these receptors is a woman aged 60-75 years with head and neck cancer.

The chain combines TRBV7-8 with TRBJ1-5; tentatively, D is TRBD1 (6 bases). This CDR3 has 14 amino acids. Deletions cut 5 bases from V and 5 bases from J, with 13 bases between. The germline V gene encodes CDR1 SGHVS and CDR2 FQNEAQ. The CDR3 region has the DNA TGTGCCAGCAGCCCAGGGGAACCTTATCAGCCCCAGCATTTT. Translated: CASSPGEPYQPQHF.

This chain links TRBV3-1 (or the pseudogene TRBV3-2) with TRBJ2-7; D gene unclear. Trimming took off 5 bases at V and 4 bases at J, with 9 bases between the two ends. The germline gives CDR1 LGHDT, CDR2 YNNKEL (reference sequence). The CDR3 is 12 residues long. DNA for the CDR3: TGTGCCAGCAGCTTTGGTTCATACGAGCAGTACTTC. It yields the protein CASSFGSYEQYF.

The chain has TRBV5-1 and TRBJ2-5; 9 bases are shared with TRBD1. The germline V gene encodes CDR1 SGHRS and CDR2 YFSETQ. V shed 4 bases, J shed 5 bases, and the junction held 6 bases outside the gene matches. The CDR3 length is 14 residues. The CDR3 here is CASSLYRGQETQYF. As DNA, the CDR3 is TGCGCCAGCAGCCTCTACAGGGGGCAGGAGACCCAGTACTTC. The complete variable domain, with remaining parts taken from reference TRBV5-1 and TRBJ2-5, reads KAGVTQTPRYLIKTRGQQVTLSCSPISGHRSVSWYQQTPGQGLQFLFEYFSETQRNKGNFPGRFSGRQFSNSRSEMNVSTLELGDSALYLCASSLYRGQETQYFGPGTRLLVL.

The chain recombines TRBV9 with TRBJ2-7; TRBD2 aligns across 8 bases. The CDR3 has 16 amino acids. Germline V gives CDR1 SGDLS, CDR2 YYNGEE. With 2 bases clipped from V and 6 bases from J, the junction kept 13 bases outside the gene matches. CDR3 in DNA: TGTGCCAGCAGCGTCGCCCCGGCGGGGGGAATGGGCGAGCAGTACTTC. Translated: CASSVAPAGGMGEQYF. The entire variable domain, with the rest obtained from reference TRBV9 and TRBJ2-7, is as follows: DSGVTQTPKHLITATGQRVTLRCSPRSGDLSVYWYQQSLDQGLQFLIQYYNGEERAKGNILERFSAQQFPDLHSELNLSSLELGDSALYFCASSVAPAGGMGEQYFGPGTRLTVT.

The J gene is TRBJ1-5, the V gene TRBV6-5; 8 nucleotides line up with TRBD1. V lost 4 bases, J lost 7 bases, and 6 bases stayed unmatched. Germline values: CDR1 MNHEY, CDR2 SVGAGI. The CDR3 is made up of 14 amino acids. The CDR3 sequence is CASSWSRGPQPQHF. The DNA of the CDR3 is TGTGCCAGCAGTTGGAGCAGGGGGCCGCAGCCCCAGCATTTT.

Only a few counts were recorded for this clone. This chain connects TRBV5-6 to TRBJ2-2; TRBD2 aligns across 10 bases. CDR3 length equals 16 residues. V was pared by 3 bases and J by 11 bases, with 13 bases of the junction left unmatched. In germline, CDR1 is SGHDT, CDR2 YYEEEE. DNA for the CDR3: TGTGCCAGCAGCTCGACGATGACTAGCGGGTTGTTTGAGCTGTTTTTT. Translation: CASSSTMTSGLFELFF.

The chain uses TRBV30 and TRBJ1-2; maybe TRBD1 (6 bases). V gave up 8 bases and J gave up 2 bases, with 12 bases separating them. The CDR3 consists of 12 residues. Germline CDR1 reads GTSNPN; CDR2 reads SVGIG (reference sequence). The CDR3 reads CATTGTNYGYTF. CDR3 coding DNA: TGTGCCACTACAGGGACAAACTATGGCTACACCTTC.

V gene TRBV20-1 combines with J gene TRBJ2-2; D is unclear. The CDR3 extends over 11 amino acids. The ends were cut back, 3 bases at V and 11 bases at J, with 10 bases in the middle. Germline-derived CDR1 and CDR2 are DFQATT and SNEGSKA (reference sequence). DNA of the CDR3: TGCAGTGCTAGGGGTATAAACGAGCTGTTTTTT. Translation: CSARGINELFF.

A single count supports this clone. The chain carries TRBV9 and TRBJ1-5, with TRBD1 matching 10 bases. The length of the CDR3 is 17 residues. J gave up 1 base and V 3 bases, and 7 bases lay outside the gene matches. CDR1 SGDLS and CDR2 YYNGEE come from the germline V gene. The CDR3 region has the DNA TGTGCCAGCAGCGGGGACAGGGGAGGGGTAAGCAATCAGCCCCAGCATTTT. Encoded protein: CASSGDRGGVSNQPQHF.

The genes are TRBV19 and TRBJ2-1; D gene unclear. Germline V CDR1 and CDR2: LNHDA, SQIVND (reference sequence). This CDR3 comprises 14 residues. Between the trimmed V and J ends, which lost 7 bases and 5 bases, there was a span of 15 bases. For the CDR3, the DNA is TGTGCCAGTACCCGGACCCCTCTCAACAATGAGCAGTTCTTC. This gives the protein CASTRTPLNNEQFF.

The J gene is TRBJ2-7, the V gene TRBV7-3, with 7 bases fitting TRBD1. From germline, CDR1 is SGHTA and CDR2 FQGTGA. V dropped 5 bases and J dropped 3; count of bases not matched to a gene: 13. This CDR3 is built from 16 residues. This CDR3 is CASSIRDSGWLYEQYF. The CDR3 DNA is TGTGCCAGCAGCATCCGGGACAGTGGTTGGCTCTACGAGCAGTACTTC.

This chain joins TRBV27 and TRBJ2-2, with 8 bases matching TRBD2. V was pared by 2 bases and J by 7 bases, with 12 bases of the junction left unmatched. Germline V gene lookup returns CDR1 MNHEY and CDR2 SMNVEV (reference sequence). This CDR3 is built from 17 residues. In DNA, the CDR3 is TGTGCCAGCAGTTTACGGAGCGGGAGATATGGGAACGGGGAGCTGTTTTTT. Protein sequence: CASSLRSGRYGNGELFF.

The chain's CDR3 is CASSEAGLLQGKGNGYTF. In DNA form, the CDR3 reads TGTGCCAGCAGTGAAGCGGGCCTTTTACAGGGGAAAGGTAATGGCTACACCTTC. The genes are TRBV6-1 and TRBJ1-2; 7 positions agree with TRBD1. The CDR3 is made up of 18 amino acids. The germline gives CDR1 MNHNS, CDR2 SASEGT. The V and J ends lost 0 bases and 6 bases, in that order; junction bases with no gene match: 16.

This chain links TRBV5-1 with TRBJ2-3, with D uncertain. Germline CDR1 and CDR2: SGHRS and YFSETQ. V lost 2 bases and J lost 7, with 14 bases in between. CDR3 length equals 14 residues. The CDR3 loop reads CASSFRESTNTQYF. CDR3 DNA sequence: TGCGCCAGCAGCTTCCGAGAGTCCACGAATACGCAGTATTTT.

The chain carries TRBV6-5 and TRBJ2-1; no reliable D call. The V end was cut by 0 bases, the J end by 4 bases, with 7 bases between. CDR3 size: 14 residues. Germline V gene sequence: CDR1 MNHEY, CDR2 SVGAGI. CDR3 DNA: TGTGCCAGCAGTTACTCGTTCTCGTACAATGAGCAGTTCTTC. Translating it yields CASSYSFSYNEQFF.

The gene calls are TRBV25-1 and TRBJ2-1, with D tentatively TRBD2 (7 bases). The germline CDR1 and CDR2 sequences are MGHDK and SYGVNS. This CDR3 comprises 17 residues. The V and J ends lost 1 base and 1 base respectively, with 14 bases between them. The CDR3: CASSELGGAGSYNEQFF. Here the CDR3 DNA reads TGTGCCAGCAGTGAATTAGGGGGGGCAGGTTCCTACAATGAGCAGTTCTTC. The full variable domain, its missing parts supplied by reference TRBV25-1 and TRBJ2-1, is EADIYQTPRYLVIGTGKKITLECSQTMGHDKMYWYQQDPGMELHLIHYSYGVNSTEKGDLSSESTVSRIRTEHFPLTLESARPSHTSQYLCASSELGGAGSYNEQFFGPGTRLTVL.

The J gene is TRBJ2-5, the V gene TRBV6-6; D ambiguous. With 8 bases removed from V and 4 bases from J, the gap between germline ends came to 14 bases. CDR1 and CDR2 (germline): MNHNY, SVGAGI (reference sequence). This CDR3 region has 13 residues. For the CDR3, the DNA is TGTGCCAGCTTCCGTTCGGTGGGAGAGACCCAGTACTTC. Encoded protein: CASFRSVGETQYF.

The chain is built from TRBV19 and TRBJ2-7; D uncertain. Germline CDR1 and CDR2: LNHDA and SQIVND (reference sequence). The CDR3 loop spans 15 amino acids. The V and J ends lost 4 bases and 7 bases respectively, with 20 bases between them. CDR3 amino acids: CASSKLGIGVGEQYF. DNA for the CDR3: TGTGCCAGTAGTAAATTAGGGATCGGAGTAGGAGAGCAGTACTTC. Full variable domain (outside the CDR3, taken from reference TRBV19 and TRBJ2-7): DGGITQSPKYLFRKEGQNVTLSCEQNLNHDAMYWYRQDPGQGLRLIYYSQIVNDFQKGDIAEGYSVSREKKESFPLTVTSAQKNPTAFYLCASSKLGIGVGEQYFGPGTRLTVT.

The chain has TRBV30 and TRBJ2-7, with D perhaps TRBD1 (5 bases). The CDR3 length is 11 residues. In germline, CDR1 is GTSNPN, CDR2 SVGIG (reference sequence). V was shortened by 3 bases and J by 4 bases, with 7 bases between the two germline ends. CDR3 loop: CAWRGVYEQYF. The CDR3 region has the DNA TGTGCCTGGAGAGGGGTGTACGAGCAGTACTTC.